The clone carrying this T cell receptor (beta chain) was counted only a few times. This PCR relied on a set of 60 Vbeta primers and 13 Jbeta primers. Some clones are missing from TCRdb's copy, which holds only in-frame ones; the method was immunoSEQ multiplex PCR. The sample includes roughly 150,000 clones, around 79% of them seen just once. The data are from a study of cytomegalovirus exposure and HLA in healthy donors. J was trimmed by 10 bases and V by 4 bases; bases with no gene match: 15. This CDR3 has 16 amino acids. Germline CDR1 reads MGHRA; CDR2 reads YSYEKL. The specimen sequenced was PBMCs. The chain has TRBV4-1 and TRBJ2-1; 8 bases are shared with TRBD2. The TCR was taken from a man under 40 in good health and CMV-seropositive. The CDR3 loop reads CASSPALRGTSREQFF. The CDR3 bases are TGCGCCAGCAGCCCCGCTCTGCGGGGGACTAGTAGGGAGCAGTTCTTC.